This TCR beta chain was retrieved from a study of blood T cell repertoires in COVID-19. On the study more broadly: T cells, B-cell-depleted T cells, or PBMCs provided the cDNA or gDNA that served as material.

TCRdb's copy holds only in-frame clones and misses some; the assay was immunoSEQ multiplex PCR. The sample gives 60,000 to 95,000 clones, around 72% of which show up once; roughly 2.6% is in the top ten. Trimming cost V 11 bases and J 0 bases, with 14 bases left between them. Germline assignment: CDR1 SEHNR and CDR2 FQNEAQ (reference sequence). The CDR3 loop spans 14 amino acids. The TCR originated in a human donor with acute or convalescent COVID-19. The donor label of this sample is uncertain. V usage is TRBV7-9 and J usage is TRBJ2-1; perhaps TRBD1 as D (5 bases). The sequenced sample was peripheral blood. This CDR3 is CAVRGASSYNEQFF. The CDR3 nucleotides are TGTGCCGTACGTGGGGCAAGCTCCTACAATGAGCAGTTCTTC.